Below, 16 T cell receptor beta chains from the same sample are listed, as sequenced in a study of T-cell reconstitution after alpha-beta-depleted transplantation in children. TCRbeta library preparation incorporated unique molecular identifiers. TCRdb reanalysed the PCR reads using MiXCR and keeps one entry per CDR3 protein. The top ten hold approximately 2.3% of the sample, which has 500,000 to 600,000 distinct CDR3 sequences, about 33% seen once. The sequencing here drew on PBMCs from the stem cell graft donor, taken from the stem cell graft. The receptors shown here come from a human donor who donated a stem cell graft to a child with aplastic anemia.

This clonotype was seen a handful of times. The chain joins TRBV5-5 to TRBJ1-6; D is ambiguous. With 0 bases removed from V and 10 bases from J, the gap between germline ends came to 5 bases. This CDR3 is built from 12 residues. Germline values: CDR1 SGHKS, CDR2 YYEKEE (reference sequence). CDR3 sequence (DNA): TGTGCCAGCAGCTTGGGACCCTCACCCCTCCACTTT. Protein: CASSLGPSPLHF.

CDR3: CASSEFQGVGSVQYF. The DNA of the CDR3 is TGTGCCAGCAGTGAATTTCAAGGGGTAGGGTCCGTCCAGTACTTC. The rearrangement joins TRBV25-1 to TRBJ2-5; possibly TRBD1 for D (5 bases). The CDR3 is made up of 15 amino acids. Trimming took off 1 base at V and 10 bases at J, with 19 bases between the two ends. Germline V gene lookup returns CDR1 MGHDK and CDR2 SYGVNS.

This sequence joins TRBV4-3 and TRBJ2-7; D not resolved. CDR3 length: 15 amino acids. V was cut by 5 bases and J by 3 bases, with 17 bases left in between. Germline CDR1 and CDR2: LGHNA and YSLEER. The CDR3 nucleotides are TGCGCCAGCAGCTGCGGTAGAGTTGGTTTCTACGAGCAGTACGTC. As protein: CASSCGRVGFYEQYV.

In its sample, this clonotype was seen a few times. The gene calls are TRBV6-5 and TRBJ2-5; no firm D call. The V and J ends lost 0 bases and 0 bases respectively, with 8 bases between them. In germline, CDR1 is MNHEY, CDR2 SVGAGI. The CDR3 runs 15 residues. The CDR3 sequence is CASSYSRINQETQYF. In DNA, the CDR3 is TGTGCCAGCAGTTACTCTCGGATAAACCAAGAGACCCAGTACTTC.

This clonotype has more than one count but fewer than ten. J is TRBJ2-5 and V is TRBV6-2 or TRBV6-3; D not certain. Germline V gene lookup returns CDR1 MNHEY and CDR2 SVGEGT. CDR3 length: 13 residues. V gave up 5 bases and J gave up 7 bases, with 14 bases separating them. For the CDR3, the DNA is TGTGCCAGCAGTCAGACCTCCTTTGGGACCCAGTACTTC. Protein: CASSQTSFGTQYF.

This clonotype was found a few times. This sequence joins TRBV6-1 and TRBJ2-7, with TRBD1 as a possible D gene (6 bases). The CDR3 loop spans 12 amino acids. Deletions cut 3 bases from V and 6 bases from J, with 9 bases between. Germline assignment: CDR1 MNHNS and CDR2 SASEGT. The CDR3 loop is CASSDLTGEQYV. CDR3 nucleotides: TGTGCCAGCAGTGACTTGACAGGCGAGCAGTACGTC.

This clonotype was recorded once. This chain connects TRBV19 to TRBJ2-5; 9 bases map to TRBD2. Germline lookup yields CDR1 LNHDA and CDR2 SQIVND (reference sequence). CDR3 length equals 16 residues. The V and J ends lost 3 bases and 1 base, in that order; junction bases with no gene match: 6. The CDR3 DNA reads TGTGCCAGTAGTATCCGGCTAGCGGGAACCCAAGAGACCCAGTACTTC. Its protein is CASSIRLAGTQETQYF. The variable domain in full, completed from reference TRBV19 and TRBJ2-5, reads DGGITQSPKYLFRKEGQNVTLSCEQNLNHDAMYWYRQDPGQGLRLIYYSQIVNDFQKGDIAEGYSVSREKKESFPLTVTSAQKNPTAFYLCASSIRLAGTQETQYFGPGTRLLVL.

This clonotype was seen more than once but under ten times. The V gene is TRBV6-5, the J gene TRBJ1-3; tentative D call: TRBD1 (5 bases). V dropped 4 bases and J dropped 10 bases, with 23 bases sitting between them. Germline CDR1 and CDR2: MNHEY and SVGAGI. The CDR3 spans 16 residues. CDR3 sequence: CASSSASMGRAWTIYF. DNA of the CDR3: TGTGCCAGCAGTTCAGCCTCGATGGGACGAGCATGGACCATATATTTT.

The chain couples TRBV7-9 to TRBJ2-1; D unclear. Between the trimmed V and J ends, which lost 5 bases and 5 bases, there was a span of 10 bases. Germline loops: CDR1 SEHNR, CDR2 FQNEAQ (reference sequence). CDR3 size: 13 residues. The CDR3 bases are TGTGCCAGCAGCATCCAGAAGAACAATGAGCAGTTCTTC. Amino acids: CASSIQKNNEQFF.

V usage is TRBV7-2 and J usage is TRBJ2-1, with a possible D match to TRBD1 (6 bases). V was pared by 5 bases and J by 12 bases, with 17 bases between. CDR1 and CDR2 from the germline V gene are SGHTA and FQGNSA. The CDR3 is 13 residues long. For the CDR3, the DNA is TGTGCCAGCAGCCCATTGGGGGCCCAGGGGCAGTTCTTC. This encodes CASSPLGAQGQFF.

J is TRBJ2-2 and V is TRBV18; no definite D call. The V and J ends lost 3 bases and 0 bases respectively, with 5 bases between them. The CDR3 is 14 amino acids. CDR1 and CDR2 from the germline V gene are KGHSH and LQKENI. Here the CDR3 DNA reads TGTGCCAGCTCACCTAGGACGAACACCGGGGAGCTGTTTTTT. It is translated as CASSPRTNTGELFF.

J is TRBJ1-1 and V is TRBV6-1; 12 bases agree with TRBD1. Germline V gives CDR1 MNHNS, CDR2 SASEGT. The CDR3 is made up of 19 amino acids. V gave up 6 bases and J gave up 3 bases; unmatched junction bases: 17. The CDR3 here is CASRDLGTGGWLVHTEAFF. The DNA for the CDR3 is TGTGCCAGCAGGGATCTAGGGACAGGGGGCTGGTTGGTGCACACTGAAGCTTTCTTT.

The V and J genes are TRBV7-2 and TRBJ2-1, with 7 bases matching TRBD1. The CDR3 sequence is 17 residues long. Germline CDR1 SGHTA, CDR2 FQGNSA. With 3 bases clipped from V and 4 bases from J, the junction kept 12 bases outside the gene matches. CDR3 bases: TGTGCCAGCAGCTTCGGCTACAGGGGATCTTTTTACAATGAGCAGTTCTTC. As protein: CASSFGYRGSFYNEQFF.

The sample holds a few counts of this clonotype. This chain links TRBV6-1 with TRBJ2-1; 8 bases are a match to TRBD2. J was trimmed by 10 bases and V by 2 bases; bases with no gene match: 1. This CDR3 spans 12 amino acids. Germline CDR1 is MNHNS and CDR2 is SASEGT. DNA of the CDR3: TGTGCCAGCAGTGAAAGCGGGAGAGAGCAGTTCTTC. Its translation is CASSESGREQFF.

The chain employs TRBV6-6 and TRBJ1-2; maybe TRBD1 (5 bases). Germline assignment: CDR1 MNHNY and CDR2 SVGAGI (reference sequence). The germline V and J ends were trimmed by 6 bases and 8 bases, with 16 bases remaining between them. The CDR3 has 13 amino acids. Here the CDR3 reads CASSRQTGGGYTF. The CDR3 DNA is TGTGCCAGCAGCCGTCAAACAGGAGGAGGCTACACCTTC.

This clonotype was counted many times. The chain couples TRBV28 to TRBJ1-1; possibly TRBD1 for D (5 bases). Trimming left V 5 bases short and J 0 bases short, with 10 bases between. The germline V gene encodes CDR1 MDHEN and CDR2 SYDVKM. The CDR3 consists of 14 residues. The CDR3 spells CASSLGGVNTEAFF. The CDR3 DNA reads TGTGCCAGCAGTCTCGGGGGAGTGAACACTGAAGCTTTCTTT.